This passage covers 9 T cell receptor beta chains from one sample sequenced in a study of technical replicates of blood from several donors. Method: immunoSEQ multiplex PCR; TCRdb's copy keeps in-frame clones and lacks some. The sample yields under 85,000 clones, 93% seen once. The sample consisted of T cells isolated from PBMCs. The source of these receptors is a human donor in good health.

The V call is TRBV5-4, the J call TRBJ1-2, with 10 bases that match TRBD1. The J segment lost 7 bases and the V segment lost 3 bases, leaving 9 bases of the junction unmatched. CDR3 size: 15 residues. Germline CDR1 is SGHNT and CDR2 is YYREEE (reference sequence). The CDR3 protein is CASSSGGTGVRGYTF. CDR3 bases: TGTGCCAGCAGCTCCGGCGGGACAGGGGTACGTGGCTACACCTTC.

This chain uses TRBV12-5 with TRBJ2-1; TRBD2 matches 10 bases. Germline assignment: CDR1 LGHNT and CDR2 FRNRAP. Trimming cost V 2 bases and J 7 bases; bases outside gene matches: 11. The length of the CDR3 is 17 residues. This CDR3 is CASGLRIAGGRNNEQFF. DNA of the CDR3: TGTGCTAGTGGTTTGAGGATAGCGGGAGGCAGGAATAATGAGCAGTTCTTC.

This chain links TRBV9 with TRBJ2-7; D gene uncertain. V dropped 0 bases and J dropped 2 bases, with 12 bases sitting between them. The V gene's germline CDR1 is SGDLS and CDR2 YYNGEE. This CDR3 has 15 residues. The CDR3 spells CASSVGPLGAYEQYF. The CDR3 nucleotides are TGTGCCAGCAGCGTAGGCCCCCTAGGAGCCTACGAGCAGTACTTC.

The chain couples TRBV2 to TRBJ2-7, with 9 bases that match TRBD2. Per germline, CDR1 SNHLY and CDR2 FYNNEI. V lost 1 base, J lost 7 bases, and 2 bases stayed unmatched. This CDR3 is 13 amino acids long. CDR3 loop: CASSEVAGGEQYF. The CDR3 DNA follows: TGTGCCAGCAGTGAAGTGGCGGGGGGGGAGCAGTACTTC. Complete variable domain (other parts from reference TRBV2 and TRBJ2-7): EPEVTQTPSHQVTQMGQEVILRCVPISNHLYFYWYRQILGQKVEFLVSFYNNEISEKSEIFDDQFSVERPDGSNFTLKIRSTKLEDSAMYFCASSEVAGGEQYFGPGTRLTVT.

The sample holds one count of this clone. CDR3 sequence: CAAGQPVSGANVLTF. The CDR3 bases are TGTGCCGCAGGACAGCCCGTCTCTGGGGCCAACGTCCTGACTTTC. The V gene is TRBV6-1, the J gene TRBJ2-6, with a tentative D call TRBD1 (6 bases). There are 15 residues in the CDR3. V lost 11 bases and J 0 bases, leaving 14 bases between the germline ends. Germline lookup yields CDR1 MNHNS and CDR2 SASEGT.

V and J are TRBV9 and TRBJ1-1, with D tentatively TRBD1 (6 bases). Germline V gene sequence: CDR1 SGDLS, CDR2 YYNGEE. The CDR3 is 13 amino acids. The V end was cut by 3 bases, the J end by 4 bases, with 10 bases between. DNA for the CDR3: TGTGCCAGCAGCGAAACAGGGCGCACTGAAGCTTTCTTT. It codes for CASSETGRTEAFF.

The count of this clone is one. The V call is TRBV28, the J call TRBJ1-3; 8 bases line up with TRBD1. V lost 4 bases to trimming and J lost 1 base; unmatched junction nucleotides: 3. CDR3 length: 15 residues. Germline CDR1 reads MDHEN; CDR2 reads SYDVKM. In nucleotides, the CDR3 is TGTGCCAGCAGTTCAAGGACAGGGTCTGGAAACACCATATATTTT. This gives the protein CASSSRTGSGNTIYF.

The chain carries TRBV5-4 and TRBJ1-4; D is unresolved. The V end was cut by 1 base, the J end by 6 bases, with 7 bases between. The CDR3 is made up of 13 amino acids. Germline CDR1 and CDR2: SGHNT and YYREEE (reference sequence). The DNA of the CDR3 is TGTGCCAGCAGCTTGAGGGAGGATGAAAAACTGTTTTTT. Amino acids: CASSLREDEKLFF.

The CDR3: CASGFLVGRERYTQYF. Written as DNA, the CDR3 is TGTGCTAGTGGTTTCTTAGTCGGCAGGGAACGATATACGCAGTATTTT. J is TRBJ2-3 and V is TRBV12-5; weak D call: TRBD1 (5 bases). The germline CDR1 and CDR2 sequences are LGHNT and FRNRAP. The CDR3 sequence is 16 residues long. V dropped 3 bases and J dropped 7 bases, with 20 bases sitting between them.